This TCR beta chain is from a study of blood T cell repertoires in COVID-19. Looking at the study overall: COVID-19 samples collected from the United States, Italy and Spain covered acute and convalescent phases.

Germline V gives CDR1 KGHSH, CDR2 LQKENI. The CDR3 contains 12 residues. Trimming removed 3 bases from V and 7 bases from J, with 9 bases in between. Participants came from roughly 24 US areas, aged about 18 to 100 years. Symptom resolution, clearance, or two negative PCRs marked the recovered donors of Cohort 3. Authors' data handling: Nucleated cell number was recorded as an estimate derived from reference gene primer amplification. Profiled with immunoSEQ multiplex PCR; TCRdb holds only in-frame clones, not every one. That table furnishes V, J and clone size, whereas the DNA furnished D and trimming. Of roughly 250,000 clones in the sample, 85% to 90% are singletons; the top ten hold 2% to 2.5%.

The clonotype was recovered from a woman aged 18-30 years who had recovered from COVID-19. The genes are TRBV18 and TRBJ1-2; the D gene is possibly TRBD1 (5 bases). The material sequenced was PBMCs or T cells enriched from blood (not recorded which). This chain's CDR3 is CASSPDSPGYTF. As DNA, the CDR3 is TGTGCCAGCTCACCCGACAGCCCTGGCTACACCTTC.